This TCR beta chain was sequenced for a study of early T cells in non-severe SARS-CoV-2 infection listed by TCRdb under 2021. Background on the whole study: Because TCR sequencing was done on bulk RNA from unsorted whole blood, the alpha and beta chains could not be paired. Paper-wide results and their limitations: VDJdb matching was skewed toward anti-spike CD8 responses, so virus-specific expansions were likely underestimated and private and CD4 specificities were missed.

This clonotype was picked up a small number of times. Its antigen is unknown. Per-base qualities were not stored, and no clone one base away is much larger. The CDR3 runs 15 residues from the cysteine to the phenylalanine. The CDR3 DNA has 45 bases and is translated from base 1. Based on the germline V gene (reference sequence), the CDR1 and CDR2 sequences are SEHNR and FQNEAQ. Cut back by 2 bases and 2 bases, the V and J ends lie 10 bases apart. This was a case-control study nested in a cohort of healthcare workers in London, UK, who had nasopharyngeal swab PCR tests and blood samples taken every week. Healthcare workers were enrolled in the week of the UK lockdown, from 23 to 31 March 2020, and were followed every week for up to roughly 16 weeks. The library was obtained by 5' RACE. The sequencing machine was a NextSeq 500. Unique molecular identifiers were attached to individual cDNA molecules in the TCR library protocol so that sequencing error and PCR bias could be corrected. Both TCR alpha and beta chains were sequenced, and tight co-correlation was observed between alpha and beta sequence abundances in each sample. Per the original workflow: Decombinator V4 was used to annotate TCR sequences for V gene, J gene and CDR3. Expanded TCRs were defined as changing significantly between any two time points under a Poisson model with p below 0.0001. Abundances of TCRs were expressed as counts per million after normalisation to the total number of TCRs sequenced in each sample. MAIT TCRs were defined by TRAV1-2 paired with TRAJ12, TRAJ20 or TRAJ33, and iNKT TCRs by TRAV10 paired with TRAJ18. VDJdb, accessed on 1 November 2021, was searched for TCRs annotated for CMV, EBV and SARS-CoV-2, and TCRs annotated for more than one antigen were excluded. TCRdb trimmed the raw reads at Q25, called clones with MiXCR and kept productive beta chains. Identical CDR3 proteins give one entry, which carries the most common genes and DNA. V and J calls and clone size were set by TCRdb, not the authors. Recorded for this sample are over 30,000 distinct CDR3 sequences; around 5.6% of them occurred a single time. The ten largest clones capture around 7.1% of the sample.

The sequence links TRBV7-9 to TRBJ1-5; no D gene call is confident. The receptor's source is an adult who was a healthcare worker with PCR-confirmed SARS-CoV-2 infection or an uninfected control (not recorded which). Sequenced sample: whole blood. At the DNA level, the sequence is TGTGCCAGCAGCTTATCATCCTTAGGCAATCAGCCCCAGCATTTT. Its product reads: CASSLSSLGNQPQHF.